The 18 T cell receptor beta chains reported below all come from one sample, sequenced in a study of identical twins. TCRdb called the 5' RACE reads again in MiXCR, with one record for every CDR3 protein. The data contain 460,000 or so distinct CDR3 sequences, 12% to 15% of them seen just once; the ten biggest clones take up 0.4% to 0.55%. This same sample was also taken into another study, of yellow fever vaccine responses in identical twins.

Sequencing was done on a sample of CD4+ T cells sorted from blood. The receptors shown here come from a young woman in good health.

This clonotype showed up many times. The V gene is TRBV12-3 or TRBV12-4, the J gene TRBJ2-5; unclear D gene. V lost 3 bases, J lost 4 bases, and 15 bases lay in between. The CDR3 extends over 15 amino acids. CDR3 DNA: TGTGCCAGCAGTTTCTCTCTCCCTGACGGAGAGACCCAGTACTTC. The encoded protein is CASSFSLPDGETQYF.

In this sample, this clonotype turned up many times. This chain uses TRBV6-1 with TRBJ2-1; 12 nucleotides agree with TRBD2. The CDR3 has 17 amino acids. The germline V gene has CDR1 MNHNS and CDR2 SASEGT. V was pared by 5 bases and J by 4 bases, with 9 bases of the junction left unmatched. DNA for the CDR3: TGTGCCAGCAGTACCCCACTAGCGGGAGGCCTGTACAATGAGCAGTTCTTC. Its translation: CASSTPLAGGLYNEQFF.

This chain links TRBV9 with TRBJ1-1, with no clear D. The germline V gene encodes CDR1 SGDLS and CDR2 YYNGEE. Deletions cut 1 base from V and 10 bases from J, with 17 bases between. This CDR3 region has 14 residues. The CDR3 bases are TGTGCCAGCAGCGTATCTGGAGGGTTGGTTGGAGCTTTCTTT. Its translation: CASSVSGGLVGAFF. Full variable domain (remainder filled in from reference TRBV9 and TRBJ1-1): DSGVTQTPKHLITATGQRVTLRCSPRSGDLSVYWYQQSLDQGLQFLIQYYNGEERAKGNILERFSAQQFPDLHSELNLSSLELGDSALYFCASSVSGGLVGAFFGQGTRLTVV.

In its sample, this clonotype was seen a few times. CDR3 region: CASRRQGRAEAFF. DNA for the CDR3: TGTGCCAGCAGACGACAGGGCAGGGCTGAAGCTTTCTTT. The chain combines TRBV5-8 with TRBJ1-1, with 7 positions matching TRBD1. Per the germline V gene, CDR1 is SGHTS and CDR2 is YDEGEE. The CDR3 is 13 residues long. V dropped 5 bases and J dropped 6; count of bases not matched to a gene: 7.

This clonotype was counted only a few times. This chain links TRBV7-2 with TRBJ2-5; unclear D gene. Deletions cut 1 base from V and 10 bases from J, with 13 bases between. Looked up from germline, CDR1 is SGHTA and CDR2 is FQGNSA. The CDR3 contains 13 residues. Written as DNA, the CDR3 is TGTGCCAGCAGCTTAGTGTTCATTGGCGACCAGTACTTC. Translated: CASSLVFIGDQYF.

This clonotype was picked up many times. The CDR3 protein is CASSLAGPTYEQYF. The CDR3 region has the DNA TGTGCCAGCAGTTTAGCGGGTCCGACCTACGAGCAGTACTTC. This rearrangement joins TRBV12-3 or TRBV12-4 to TRBJ2-7, with D hard to call. V lost 0 bases, J lost 2 bases, and 8 bases lay in between. The CDR3 covers 14 residues.

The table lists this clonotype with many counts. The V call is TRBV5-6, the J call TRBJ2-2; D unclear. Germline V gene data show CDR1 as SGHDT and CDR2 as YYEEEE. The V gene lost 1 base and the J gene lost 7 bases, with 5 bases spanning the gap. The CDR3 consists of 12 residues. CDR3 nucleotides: TGTGCCAGCAGCTTGCGTGTCGGGGAGCTGTTTTTT. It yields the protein CASSLRVGELFF.

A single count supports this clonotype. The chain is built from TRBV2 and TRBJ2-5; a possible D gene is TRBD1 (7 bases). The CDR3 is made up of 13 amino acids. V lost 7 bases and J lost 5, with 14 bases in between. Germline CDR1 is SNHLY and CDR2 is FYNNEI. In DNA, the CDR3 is TGTGCCAGCAAGGGGGCTAGCGTCGAGACCCAGTACTTC. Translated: CASKGASVETQYF.

Here the CDR3 reads CASLSLRGQGLYEQYF. The CDR3 nucleotides are TGTGCCAGCCTTTCCTTACGGGGGCAGGGGCTCTACGAGCAGTACTTC. This chain connects TRBV28 to TRBJ2-7; the D gene could be TRBD1 or TRBD2 (6 bases each). Trimming pared 8 bases from V and 3 bases from J, leaving 23 bases between. The CDR3 has 16 residues. Germline CDR1 reads MDHEN; CDR2 reads SYDVKM.

Here the CDR3 DNA reads TGTGCCAGCAGCGCAGGGACAGGGGTTAATGAAAAACTGTTTTTT. Translated: CASSAGTGVNEKLFF. The V call is TRBV9, the J call TRBJ1-4; 10 bases are a match to TRBD1. The CDR3 spans 15 residues. V shed 3 bases and J 4 bases; nucleotides not matched to a gene: 3. CDR1 SGDLS and CDR2 YYNGEE come from the germline V gene.

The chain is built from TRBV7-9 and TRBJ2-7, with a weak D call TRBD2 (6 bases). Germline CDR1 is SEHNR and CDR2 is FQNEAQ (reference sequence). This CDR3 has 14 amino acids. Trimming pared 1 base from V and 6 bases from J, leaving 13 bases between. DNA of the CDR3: TGTGCCAGCAGCTTAGGACGGGGGACTGGCGAGCAGTACTTC. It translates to CASSLGRGTGEQYF.

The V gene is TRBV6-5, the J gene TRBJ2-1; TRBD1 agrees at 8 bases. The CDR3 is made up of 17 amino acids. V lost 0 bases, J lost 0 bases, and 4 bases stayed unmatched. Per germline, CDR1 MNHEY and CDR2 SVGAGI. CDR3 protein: CASSYSAGTGSYNEQFF. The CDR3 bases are TGTGCCAGCAGTTACTCAGCTGGGACAGGCTCCTACAATGAGCAGTTCTTC.

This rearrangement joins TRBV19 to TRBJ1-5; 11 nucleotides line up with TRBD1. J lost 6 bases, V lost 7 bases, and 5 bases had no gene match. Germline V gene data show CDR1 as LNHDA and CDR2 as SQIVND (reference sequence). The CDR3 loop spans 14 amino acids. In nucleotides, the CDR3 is TGTGCCAGTAAATCCGGGACAGGGGGTCAGCCCCAGCATTTT. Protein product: CASKSGTGGQPQHF.

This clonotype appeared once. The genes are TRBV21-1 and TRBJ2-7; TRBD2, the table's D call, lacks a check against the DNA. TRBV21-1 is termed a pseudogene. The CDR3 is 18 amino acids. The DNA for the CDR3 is TGTGCCAGCAGCAAAGGGTCGGGGGTAAGGGGCCCTTTTTACGAGCAGTACTTC. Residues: CASSKGSGVRGPFYEQYF.

The CDR3 region is CASSFSGTGPDGYTF. The CDR3 region has the DNA TGTGCCAGCAGTTTTTCCGGGACAGGACCTGATGGCTACACCTTC. This sequence joins TRBV28 and TRBJ1-2; 8 bases line up with TRBD1. Losses at the gene ends were 3 bases for V and 6 bases for J; bases not matched to a gene: 9. In germline, CDR1 is MDHEN, CDR2 SYDVKM. The CDR3 has 15 amino acids.

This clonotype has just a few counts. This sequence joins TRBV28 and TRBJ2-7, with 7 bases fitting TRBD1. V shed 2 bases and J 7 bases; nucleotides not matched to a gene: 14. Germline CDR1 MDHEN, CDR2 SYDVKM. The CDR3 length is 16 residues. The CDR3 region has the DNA TGTGCCAGCAGTTTACCCCTAGACAGGGACCCCTTAGAGCAGTACTTC. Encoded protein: CASSLPLDRDPLEQYF.

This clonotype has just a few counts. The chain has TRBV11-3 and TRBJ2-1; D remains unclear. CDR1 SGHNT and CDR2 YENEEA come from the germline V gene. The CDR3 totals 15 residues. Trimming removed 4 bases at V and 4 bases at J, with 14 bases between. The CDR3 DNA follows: TGTGCCAGCAGCTCCGGAAGATTAGGGTACAATGAGCAGTTCTTC. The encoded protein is CASSSGRLGYNEQFF.

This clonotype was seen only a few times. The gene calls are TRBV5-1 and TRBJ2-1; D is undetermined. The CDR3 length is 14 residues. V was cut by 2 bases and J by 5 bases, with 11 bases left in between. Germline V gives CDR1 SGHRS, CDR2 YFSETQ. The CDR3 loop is CASSFEIFNNEQFF. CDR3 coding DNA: TGCGCCAGCAGCTTTGAGATTTTTAACAATGAGCAGTTCTTC.